These 27 T cell receptor beta chains originate from one sample sequenced in a study of cytomegalovirus exposure and HLA in healthy donors. Data came from immunoSEQ multiplex PCR; TCRdb stores just in-frame clones and leaves some out. The data hold 200,000 to 300,000 clones, with more than 85% observed a single time. Sequencing input: PBMCs. These receptors all stem from a man younger than 30 in good health and CMV-seropositive.

The chain employs TRBV5-4 and TRBJ2-5, with D perhaps TRBD1 or TRBD2 (5 bases each). Per the germline V gene, CDR1 is SGHNT and CDR2 is YYREEE (reference sequence). The CDR3 has 15 amino acids. V was shortened by 4 bases and J by 5 bases, with 18 bases between the two germline ends. CDR3 amino acids: CASSPAGAERETQYF. CDR3 in DNA: TGTGCCAGCAGCCCCGCTGGGGCTGAGCGGGAGACCCAGTACTTC.

This rearrangement joins TRBV15 to TRBJ1-3; D unresolved. This CDR3 is built from 17 residues. Germline CDR1 is LNHNV and CDR2 is YYDKDF (reference sequence). Trimming cost V 2 bases and J 7 bases, with 21 bases left between them. The CDR3 protein is CATSRNHPGLEANTIYF. The CDR3 DNA reads TGTGCCACCAGCAGAAATCACCCGGGCCTCGAGGCGAACACCATATATTTT.

The chain links TRBV6-5 to TRBJ2-2; D gene ambiguous. Germline V lookup: CDR1 MNHEY, CDR2 SVGAGI. Trimming left V 0 bases short and J 6 bases short, with 2 bases between. The CDR3 is 12 residues long. The CDR3: CASSYSAGELFF. The CDR3 region has the DNA TGTGCCAGCAGTTACTCGGCCGGGGAGCTGTTTTTT.

This chain uses TRBV10-3 with TRBJ2-1; 13 bases align to TRBD2. The J segment lost 4 bases and the V segment lost 0 bases, leaving 3 bases of the junction unmatched. This CDR3 is 17 amino acids long. Germline V gene data show CDR1 as ENHRY and CDR2 as SYGVKD. The CDR3 spells CAISESKLAGGYNEQFF. DNA for the CDR3: TGTGCCATCAGTGAGTCGAAACTAGCGGGAGGGTACAATGAGCAGTTCTTC.

The chain recombines TRBV5-1 with TRBJ2-5; TRBD1 matches at 7 bases. With V trimmed by 4 bases and J by 3 bases, 12 bases remained unmatched. This CDR3 contains 16 residues. Germline CDR1 is SGHRS and CDR2 is YFSETQ. The CDR3 spells CASSRDGTVTKETQYF. CDR3 bases: TGCGCCAGCAGCCGAGACGGGACAGTAACTAAAGAGACCCAGTACTTC. Full variable domain (rest looked up from reference TRBV5-1 and TRBJ2-5): KAGVTQTPRYLIKTRGQQVTLSCSPISGHRSVSWYQQTPGQGLQFLFEYFSETQRNKGNFPGRFSGRQFSNSRSEMNVSTLELGDSALYLCASSRDGTVTKETQYFGPGTRLLVL.

This clone was observed once. V gene TRBV2 combines with J gene TRBJ1-3; D might be TRBD1 (5 bases). V lost 6 bases and J lost 0, with 12 bases in between. Per the germline V gene, CDR1 is SNHLY and CDR2 is FYNNEI. This CDR3 comprises 15 residues. Here the CDR3 reads CASSQSGISGNTIYF. The CDR3 DNA reads TGTGCCAGCAGCCAATCAGGGATCTCTGGAAACACCATATATTTT.

This chain links TRBV13 with TRBJ2-3; D unclear. The CDR3 covers 15 residues. The germline CDR1 and CDR2 sequences are PRHDT and FYEKMQ (reference sequence). V lost 6 bases and J 0 bases, leaving 13 bases between the germline ends. This chain's CDR3 is CASRLLTSSTDTQYF. CDR3 coding DNA: TGTGCCAGCAGACTGTTGACATCTAGCACAGATACGCAGTATTTT.

J is TRBJ2-3 and V is TRBV27, with a tentative D call TRBD2 (5 bases). The CDR3 is made up of 14 amino acids. With 10 bases removed from V and 3 bases from J, the gap between germline ends came to 17 bases. Germline loops: CDR1 MNHEY, CDR2 SMNVEV (reference sequence). The CDR3 here is CATSEDSRTDTQYF. In nucleotides, the CDR3 is TGTGCCACCTCCGAGGACTCTAGGACAGATACGCAGTATTTT.

Details on this clone: Relative to the germline gene, one junction end is altered; a read error may explain this. The chain couples TRBV20-1 to TRBJ1-4, with D perhaps matching TRBD1 (5 bases). Germline V gene lookup returns CDR1 DFQATT and CDR2 SNEGSKA (reference sequence). CDR3 size: 11 residues. CDR3 sequence reads: CSASLGTASVF. The CDR3 DNA follows: TGCAGTGCTAGTCTAGGGACTGCGAGTGTTTTT.

The chain uses TRBV5-1 and TRBJ1-1; D gene unclear. There are 13 residues in the CDR3. Trimming pared 1 base from V and 4 bases from J, leaving 8 bases between. The germline CDR1 and CDR2 sequences are SGHRS and YFSETQ. The CDR3 is CASSLTGITEAFF. The CDR3 region has the DNA TGCGCCAGCAGCTTGACGGGAATCACTGAAGCTTTCTTT.

This chain joins TRBV10-3 and TRBJ2-7, with TRBD2 as a possible D gene (5 bases). From germline, CDR1 is ENHRY and CDR2 SYGVKD. The CDR3 is 12 amino acids. V was clipped by 6 bases and J by 3 bases, with 9 bases between them. The CDR3 is CAISAGDYEQYF. CDR3 sequence (DNA): TGTGCCATCAGCGCGGGTGACTACGAGCAGTACTTC.

This chain's CDR3 is CASSLAGSGIHNEQFF. DNA of the CDR3: TGTGCCAGCAGCTTAGCGGGTAGCGGGATCCACAATGAGCAGTTCTTC. This chain joins TRBV7-6 and TRBJ2-1; TRBD2 aligns across 8 bases. Germline V gene data show CDR1 as SGHVS and CDR2 as FNYEAQ. The CDR3 totals 16 residues. J was trimmed by 5 bases and V by 0 bases; bases with no gene match: 6.

The chain uses TRBV28 and TRBJ1-1; 7 bases line up with TRBD1. The length of the CDR3 is 15 residues. The V and J ends lost 4 bases and 0 bases, in that order; junction bases with no gene match: 5. CDR1 MDHEN and CDR2 SYDVKM come from the germline V gene. CDR3 nucleotide sequence: TGTGCCAGCAGTTCTGGGACAGAGCTGAACACTGAAGCTTTCTTT. As protein: CASSSGTELNTEAFF.

This clone has a single count. CDR3 protein: CASSFGTSGRWETQYF. CDR3 sequence (DNA): TGTGCCAGCAGTTTCGGGACTAGCGGGAGGTGGGAGACCCAGTACTTC. The rearrangement links TRBV6-6 to TRBJ2-5, with 15 bases identical to TRBD2. CDR1 and CDR2 from the germline V gene are MNHNY and SVGAGI (reference sequence). The CDR3 contains 16 residues. J was trimmed by 5 bases and V by 4 bases; bases with no gene match: 5.

The CDR3 DNA is TGTGCCACCAGCGTGGGAAATAGCGTTGTCACAGATACGCAGTATTTT. It translates to CATSVGNSVVTDTQYF. The chain couples TRBV15 to TRBJ2-3; weak D call: TRBD2 (5 bases). The ends were cut back, 5 bases at V and 2 bases at J, with 17 bases in the middle. CDR3 length: 16 residues. Germline V gene lookup returns CDR1 LNHNV and CDR2 YYDKDF (reference sequence).

The rearrangement joins TRBV2 to TRBJ2-5; D is ambiguous. This CDR3 comprises 13 residues. Deletions cut 4 bases from V and 5 bases from J, with 11 bases between. Germline CDR1 SNHLY, CDR2 FYNNEI. CDR3 coding DNA: TGTGCCAGCAGTGTGCGCCTTGGGGAGACCCAGTACTTC. Translating it yields CASSVRLGETQYF.

The V call is TRBV4-1, the J call TRBJ2-7; TRBD2 agrees at 9 bases. Germline V lookup: CDR1 MGHRA, CDR2 YSYEKL. This CDR3 is built from 20 residues. The V gene end was trimmed by 3 bases and the J gene end by 1 base; junction bases not matched to a gene: 19. CDR3 sequence: CASSHLPAVRGREGSYEQYF. The CDR3 bases are TGCGCCAGCAGCCATCTCCCCGCGGTCCGGGGGCGGGAGGGTTCCTACGAGCAGTACTTC.

This clone was found a few times. The rearrangement links TRBV19 to TRBJ1-1; 7 bases fit TRBD1. The junction had 7 bases not matched to a gene; V was cut back by 5 bases and J by 1 base. The V gene's germline CDR1 is LNHDA and CDR2 SQIVND (reference sequence). The CDR3 is 15 amino acids. The CDR3 here is CASSWPGGRNTEAFF. The DNA for the CDR3 is TGTGCCAGTAGTTGGCCAGGGGGACGGAACACTGAAGCTTTCTTT.

V and J are TRBV7-9 and TRBJ2-2; a possible D gene is TRBD2 (5 bases). Germline V CDR1 and CDR2: SEHNR, FQNEAQ (reference sequence). Trimming removed 2 bases from V and 3 bases from J, with 13 bases in between. The CDR3 spans 16 residues. Written as DNA, the CDR3 is TGTGCCAGCAGCTTAATAGAGGGAGTCTACACCGGGGAGCTGTTTTTT. Protein product: CASSLIEGVYTGELFF.

This sequence joins TRBV5-6 and TRBJ2-7; TRBD2 agrees at 9 bases. There are 17 residues in the CDR3. CDR1 and CDR2 (germline): SGHDT, YYEEEE. V shed 4 bases and J 7 bases; nucleotides not matched to a gene: 18. Here the CDR3 reads CASSPRVAGEWGWEQYF. DNA for the CDR3: TGTGCCAGCAGCCCAAGAGTAGCGGGAGAATGGGGATGGGAGCAGTACTTC.

For the CDR3, the DNA is TGTGCCAGCAGACGCCATTCCGGGACGGAGGCCTACGAGCAGTACTTC. Its translation is CASRRHSGTEAYEQYF. The rearrangement links TRBV28 to TRBJ2-7; D assignment may be TRBD1 or TRBD2 (5 bases each). V was trimmed by 6 bases and J by 2 bases, leaving 20 bases between them. The CDR3 consists of 16 residues. The germline gives CDR1 MDHEN, CDR2 SYDVKM.

The genes are TRBV6-5 and TRBJ1-1; the D gene is possibly TRBD1 (5 bases). In germline, CDR1 is MNHEY, CDR2 SVGAGI. The CDR3 has 14 amino acids. V lost 2 bases and J 4 bases, leaving 11 bases between the germline ends. The CDR3 sequence: CASSYPGLGTEAFF. Here the CDR3 DNA reads TGTGCCAGCAGTTACCCAGGGTTGGGCACTGAAGCTTTCTTT.

V and J are TRBV15 and TRBJ2-1, with 9 bases that match TRBD2. V shed 6 bases and J 9 bases; nucleotides not matched to a gene: 27. Per germline, CDR1 LNHNV and CDR2 YYDKDF (reference sequence). The CDR3 consists of 20 residues. CDR3 loop: CATSSYEGIRAGGPGPEQFF. CDR3 DNA sequence: TGTGCCACCAGTAGCTACGAGGGAATCAGAGCGGGAGGCCCAGGTCCTGAGCAGTTCTTC.

The chain uses TRBV4-3 and TRBJ1-2, with 7 bases matching TRBD1. V was pared by 1 base and J by 4 bases, with 6 bases of the junction left unmatched. The CDR3 length is 15 residues. CDR1 and CDR2 from the germline V gene are LGHNA and YSLEER. CDR3 coding DNA: TGCGCCAGCAGCCAAGTGGAGGCAGGGGGCTATGGCTACACCTTC. This codes for CASSQVEAGGYGYTF.

The chain combines TRBV6-6 with TRBJ1-5; D call uncertain. The CDR3 totals 15 residues. Germline CDR1 is MNHNY and CDR2 is SVGAGI (reference sequence). Trimming removed 4 bases at V and 2 bases at J, with 12 bases between. CDR3 coding DNA: TGTGCCAGCAGTTTCTTGGACCGCGGCAATCAGCCCCAGCATTTT. It specifies CASSFLDRGNQPQHF.

The chain employs TRBV11-2 and TRBJ2-7; perhaps TRBD1 as D (6 bases). Trimming took 2 bases from V and 5 from J, leaving 16 bases between them. CDR1 and CDR2 (germline): SGHAT, FQNNGV. The CDR3 runs to 15 residues. CDR3 nucleotides: TGTGCCAGCAGCTTATCCCCAGGGGCAGGTGACGAGCAGTACTTC. It codes for CASSLSPGAGDEQYF.

This chain links TRBV5-6 with TRBJ2-4; possibly TRBD1 or TRBD2 for D (7 bases each). Trimming shortened V by 3 bases and J by 9 bases, and 13 bases separated the two germline ends. The germline V gene encodes CDR1 SGHDT and CDR2 YYEEEE. The CDR3 is made up of 13 amino acids. CDR3 coding DNA: TGTGCCAGCAGCTCAATCAGGGGGGGCATTCAGTACTTC. Protein product: CASSSIRGGIQYF.